This entry is about one TCR beta chain. Sequencing was performed with immunoSEQ multiplex PCR; in TCRdb, only in-frame clones are kept and a portion is missing. This table holds about 430,000 clones, around nine tenths found once. Germline CDR1 SNHLY, CDR2 FYNNEI. CDR3 length: 13 amino acids. V was shortened by 8 bases and J by 3 bases, with 11 bases between the two germline ends. Individuals drawn from 20 to 30 US areas were roughly 18 to 95 years old. Participants' own reports of clinical history determined their cohort assignment. This sample was taken from a study of blood T cell repertoires in COVID-19. Study context: T cells, B-cell-depleted T cells, or PBMCs supplied cDNA or gDNA.

The sequence came from a woman between 18 and 30 years old who had been exposed to COVID-19. Input material: PBMCs or T cells enriched from blood (not recorded which). The chain uses TRBV2 and TRBJ1-3, with D unclear. CDR3 region: CASSRGFGNTIYF. The CDR3 coding sequence is TGTGCCAGCTCTCGGGGATTTGGAAACACCATATATTTT.